Below are 30 T cell receptor beta chains sequenced from a single sample in a study of beta chain features in type 1 diabetes. As every portion of the isolated RNA was reverse transcribed, the sequencing read expressed TCRB transcripts. Sequencing was performed with immunoSEQ multiplex PCR; in TCRdb, only in-frame clones are kept and a portion is missing. The data hold just under 150,000 clones, with about 9.4% observed a single time. The sequencing sample was made of naive CD4+ T cells from blood. These receptor sequences come from a young man in good health.

This clone showed up just a few times. J is TRBJ2-5 and V is TRBV6-5, with 8 bases that match TRBD2. The J segment lost 1 base and the V segment lost 0 bases, leaving 1 base of the junction unmatched. Germline CDR1 and CDR2: MNHEY and SVGAGI. CDR3 size: 15 residues. CDR3 loop: CASSYSAGGQETQYF. In nucleotides, the CDR3 is TGTGCCAGCAGTTACTCCGCGGGGGGCCAAGAGACCCAGTACTTC.

The sample holds many counts of this clone. The chain combines TRBV25-1 with TRBJ2-7; D gene ambiguous. This CDR3 is built from 11 residues. Per the germline V gene, CDR1 is MGHDK and CDR2 is SYGVNS. The V and J ends lost 7 bases and 2 bases respectively, with 6 bases between them. For the CDR3, the DNA is TGTGCCAGCATCGGTGCCTACGAGCAGTACTTC. Amino acid sequence: CASIGAYEQYF.

This clone was counted only a few times. CDR3 sequence: CASSLQTGSDTQYF. DNA of the CDR3: TGCGCCAGCAGCCTCCAGACAGGGTCAGATACGCAGTATTTT. This chain connects TRBV5-1 to TRBJ2-3; TRBD1 matches at 7 bases. The CDR3 is 14 residues long. V dropped 4 bases and J dropped 4; count of bases not matched to a gene: 6. Looked up from germline, CDR1 is SGHRS and CDR2 is YFSETQ.

V usage is TRBV4-1 and J usage is TRBJ1-6; unclear D gene. Germline values: CDR1 MGHRA, CDR2 YSYEKL. The CDR3 runs to 12 residues. V lost 6 bases, J lost 15 bases, and 15 bases lay in between. The CDR3 DNA reads as TGCGCCAGCAGGCCGGACGGGGAAAGCCTCCACTTT. It translates to CASRPDGESLHF.

The chain couples TRBV30 to TRBJ2-3; 7 bases align to TRBD1. The CDR3 spans 15 residues. The V and J ends lost 1 base and 0 bases, in that order; junction bases with no gene match: 4. Germline CDR1 is GTSNPN and CDR2 is SVGIG (reference sequence). As DNA, the CDR3 is TGTGCCTGGAGTGGAGGGGGCCTAAGCACAGATACGCAGTATTTT. It codes for CAWSGGGLSTDTQYF.

The V call is TRBV4-1, the J call TRBJ2-2; TRBD1 is a possible D gene (6 bases). The CDR3 runs to 16 residues. Per the germline V gene, CDR1 is MGHRA and CDR2 is YSYEKL. The V gene lost 1 base and the J gene lost 0 bases, with 9 bases spanning the gap. The CDR3 region is CASSQGTASNTGELFF. The CDR3 coding sequence is TGCGCCAGCAGCCAAGGGACAGCGTCGAACACCGGGGAGCTGTTTTTT.

This clone was detected only a few times. The V call is TRBV6-5, the J call TRBJ1-2; a weak D match, TRBD1 (6 bases). Germline V lookup: CDR1 MNHEY, CDR2 SVGAGI. The ends were cut back, 1 base at V and 6 bases at J, with 12 bases in the middle. The CDR3 contains 14 residues. The CDR3 region has the DNA TGTGCCAGCAGTTACTTGGCAGGGGACAATGGCTACACCTTC. Translated, it gives CASSYLAGDNGYTF.

CDR3 DNA sequence: TGTGCCAGCAGCGTAGACCCAGGGGTCGGAAACACCATATATTTT. Translating it yields CASSVDPGVGNTIYF. The chain employs TRBV9 and TRBJ1-3; D possibly corresponds to TRBD1 (6 bases). Germline V gives CDR1 SGDLS, CDR2 YYNGEE. Deletions cut 0 bases from V and 4 bases from J, with 11 bases between. The CDR3 is made up of 15 amino acids.

This clone was observed a handful of times. This chain connects TRBV5-1 to TRBJ2-7; 7 nucleotides line up with TRBD1. CDR3 length: 15 residues. In germline, CDR1 is SGHRS, CDR2 YFSETQ. With 1 base clipped from V and 3 bases from J, the junction kept 7 bases outside the gene matches. The CDR3 coding sequence is TGCGCCAGCAGCTTGATTCCCGACAGGGACTACGAGCAGTACTTC. Translating gives CASSLIPDRDYEQYF. The full variable domain, its missing parts supplied by reference TRBV5-1 and TRBJ2-7, is KAGVTQTPRYLIKTRGQQVTLSCSPISGHRSVSWYQQTPGQGLQFLFEYFSETQRNKGNFPGRFSGRQFSNSRSEMNVSTLELGDSALYLCASSLIPDRDYEQYFGPGTRLTVT.

The rearrangement links TRBV29-1 to TRBJ2-2; 7 nucleotides align to TRBD1. Germline loops: CDR1 SQVTM, CDR2 ANQGSEA. The CDR3 runs 13 residues. V lost 6 bases, J lost 3 bases, and 4 bases stayed unmatched. CDR3 amino acids: CSVVTGDTGELFF. The CDR3 nucleotides read TGCAGCGTAGTTACAGGGGACACCGGGGAGCTGTTTTTT.

The chain joins TRBV6-5 to TRBJ2-3; 8 bases map to TRBD2. The trim removed 5 bases at V and 2 bases at J, leaving 3 bases unmatched. Per germline, CDR1 MNHEY and CDR2 SVGAGI. The CDR3 has 14 amino acids. Written as DNA, the CDR3 is TGTGCCAGCAGTCGGGGGGGCTCCACAGATACGCAGTATTTT. The encoded protein is CASSRGGSTDTQYF.

This clone showed up just a few times. The chain uses TRBV11-3 and TRBJ2-2; D possibly corresponds to TRBD2 (6 bases). V lost 5 bases and J lost 1, with 8 bases in between. Germline CDR1 SGHNT, CDR2 YENEEA. The CDR3 contains 14 residues. This chain's CDR3 is CASSPGGNTGELFF. CDR3 DNA: TGTGCCAGCAGCCCCGGGGGGAACACCGGGGAGCTGTTTTTT.

The V call is TRBV29-1, the J call TRBJ2-3; 10 bases align to TRBD1. CDR1 is SQVTM, CDR2 ANQGSEA, per germline. The ends lost 2 bases at V and 3 bases at J; junction bases unmatched: 11. The CDR3 has 17 amino acids. CDR3 sequence reads: CSVEPGQGTRGTDTQYF. The CDR3 DNA reads TGCAGCGTTGAACCGGGACAGGGGACGAGGGGTACAGATACGCAGTATTTT.

There are many counts of this clone. CDR3 sequence: CAISARGDDEKLFF. The CDR3 nucleotides read TGTGCCATCAGTGCCAGGGGTGATGATGAAAAACTGTTTTTT. The chain couples TRBV10-3 to TRBJ1-4; the D gene is possibly TRBD1 (6 bases). The CDR3 length is 14 residues. The germline V and J ends were trimmed by 4 bases and 6 bases, with 12 bases remaining between them. Germline-derived CDR1 and CDR2 are ENHRY and SYGVKD.

This clone was counted only a few times. The chain combines TRBV5-4 with TRBJ2-5, with D uncertain. V was pared by 4 bases and J by 1 base, with 20 bases between. The CDR3 extends over 17 amino acids. The germline CDR1 and CDR2 sequences are SGHNT and YYREEE (reference sequence). The CDR3 loop reads CASSLLGWQAGQETQYF. The CDR3 coding sequence is TGTGCCAGCAGCCTGTTAGGTTGGCAGGCCGGCCAAGAGACCCAGTACTTC.

The rearrangement uses TRBV7-9 and TRBJ1-5; unclear D gene. The CDR3 contains 15 residues. CDR1 is SEHNR and CDR2 is FQNEAQ in the germline V gene (reference sequence). V lost 1 base, J lost 6 bases, and 13 bases lay in between. The CDR3 reads CASSLDGEGGQPQHF. The CDR3 bases are TGTGCCAGCAGCTTAGACGGAGAGGGTGGTCAGCCCCAGCATTTT.

This chain uses TRBV5-4 with TRBJ2-3; 7 bases match TRBD1. The J segment lost 6 bases and the V segment lost 3 bases, leaving 7 bases of the junction unmatched. This CDR3 is built from 14 residues. Germline V CDR1 and CDR2: SGHNT, YYREEE (reference sequence). The chain's CDR3 is CASSSTGVVDTQYF. The CDR3 coding sequence is TGTGCCAGCAGCTCAACAGGGGTGGTGGATACGCAGTATTTT.

The sample holds many counts of this clone. V and J are TRBV30 and TRBJ2-7, with a tentative D call TRBD1 (6 bases). Trimming took off 4 bases at V and 5 bases at J, with 9 bases between the two ends. Germline lookup yields CDR1 GTSNPN and CDR2 SVGIG (reference sequence). This CDR3 contains 11 residues. The CDR3 DNA is TGTGCCTGGAACAGGGAAAACGAGCAGTACTTC. Its protein is CAWNRENEQYF.

V is TRBV4-2 and J is TRBJ2-7; the D gene is possibly TRBD1 (6 bases). CDR3 size: 13 residues. The germline V and J ends were trimmed by 4 bases and 3 bases, with 10 bases remaining between them. Germline V gene sequence: CDR1 LGHNA, CDR2 YNFKEQ. The chain's CDR3 is CASSPDSNYEQYF. CDR3 sequence (DNA): TGTGCCAGCAGCCCGGACAGTAACTACGAGCAGTACTTC.

This clone has at least ten counts. This sequence joins TRBV29-1 and TRBJ1-3, with D possibly matching TRBD1 (6 bases). The CDR3 is made up of 13 amino acids. Per germline, CDR1 SQVTM and CDR2 ANQGSEA. V was cut by 6 bases and J by 0 bases, with 9 bases left in between. The CDR3 sequence: CSVGHLSGNTIYF. The DNA of the CDR3 is TGCAGCGTGGGACACCTCTCTGGAAACACCATATATTTT.

V and J are TRBV5-6 and TRBJ1-3; perhaps TRBD1 as D (5 bases). V lost 4 bases and J 3 bases, leaving 20 bases between the germline ends. Germline CDR1 and CDR2: SGHDT and YYEEEE. The CDR3 loop spans 17 amino acids. This CDR3 is CASSPRRAGQFGNTIYF. The CDR3, as DNA: TGTGCCAGCAGCCCACGTCGGGCAGGGCAGTTTGGAAACACCATATATTTT.

This clone was seen only a few times. The V gene is TRBV2, the J gene TRBJ2-3, with TRBD2 matching 8 bases. V gave up 4 bases and J gave up 0 bases; unmatched junction bases: 6. In germline, CDR1 is SNHLY, CDR2 FYNNEI. The CDR3 totals 16 residues. The CDR3 DNA follows: TGTGCCAGCAGTGGGATAGCGGGGTCTAGCACAGATACGCAGTATTTT. It is translated as CASSGIAGSSTDTQYF.

This clone has more than one count but fewer than ten. CDR3 sequence (DNA): TGTGCCAGCAGCTTAGGACAGGGGGAAGAGACCCAGTACTTC. Translating it yields CASSLGQGEETQYF. The chain carries TRBV7-6 and TRBJ2-5; 9 bases are a match to TRBD1. The CDR3 is 14 residues long. Germline lookup yields CDR1 SGHVS and CDR2 FNYEAQ. With V trimmed by 1 base and J by 3 bases, 0 bases remained unmatched.

This clone has only a few counts. The sample holds other DNA sequences that translate to the same CDR3. The chain has TRBV28 and TRBJ2-7, with 8 bases lining up with TRBD1. The CDR3 is made up of 12 amino acids. Germline V gene sequence: CDR1 MDHEN, CDR2 SYDVKM. V shed 9 bases and J 3 bases; nucleotides not matched to a gene: 4. The CDR3: CASAGGVYEQYF. DNA for the CDR3: TGTGCCAGTGCAGGGGGCGTCTACGAGCAGTACTTC.

This clone was recorded at least ten times. J is TRBJ1-2 and V is TRBV27; TRBD1 aligns across 10 bases. The CDR3 runs 15 residues. Germline-derived CDR1 and CDR2 are MNHEY and SMNVEV (reference sequence). After removal of 5 bases from V and 3 bases from J, the junction contained 6 bases not matched to a gene. Here the CDR3 reads CASSRDRGPHYGYTF. The CDR3 DNA reads TGTGCCAGCAGTCGGGACAGGGGACCTCACTATGGCTACACCTTC.

This clone was seen a handful of times. The rearrangement joins TRBV30 to TRBJ1-6; D may be TRBD1 (5 bases). V was trimmed by 8 bases and J by 0 bases, leaving 8 bases between them. Germline V gives CDR1 GTSNPN, CDR2 SVGIG (reference sequence). The CDR3 is made up of 13 amino acids. The CDR3 bases are TGTGCCGGAGGGGTCTCCTATAATTCACCCCTCCACTTT. Protein: CAGGVSYNSPLHF.

This clone was detected only a few times. The gene calls are TRBV28 and TRBJ2-7; 7 bases are a match to TRBD1. Per germline, CDR1 MDHEN and CDR2 SYDVKM. Trimming cost V 7 bases and J 2 bases; bases outside gene matches: 11. CDR3 length: 15 residues. The CDR3 sequence: CASTRSDRSAYEQYF. As DNA, the CDR3 is TGTGCCAGCACCCGATCGGACAGGTCCGCCTACGAGCAGTACTTC.

The chain couples TRBV28 to TRBJ2-1, with 9 bases matching TRBD2. The CDR3 length is 17 residues. Per germline, CDR1 MDHEN and CDR2 SYDVKM. V shed 5 bases, J shed 7 bases, and the junction held 15 bases outside the gene matches. This CDR3 is CASSASPPSGGRNEQFF. The CDR3, as DNA: TGTGCCAGCAGTGCGAGCCCCCCAAGCGGGGGGCGTAATGAGCAGTTCTTC.

This sequence joins TRBV4-2 and TRBJ2-6; D possibly corresponds to TRBD2 (6 bases). The V gene lost 2 bases and the J gene lost 0 bases, with 17 bases spanning the gap. The CDR3 sequence is 19 residues long. CDR1 LGHNA and CDR2 YNFKEQ come from the germline V gene. The CDR3 nucleotides read TGTGCCAGCAGCCAACGGGGGACCCGGCCTTCCTCTGGGGCCAACGTCCTGACTTTC. Encoded protein: CASSQRGTRPSSGANVLTF.

This chain joins TRBV9 and TRBJ1-6; D is perhaps TRBD1 (5 bases). The CDR3 extends over 15 amino acids. Trimming took 4 bases from V and 5 from J, leaving 13 bases between them. The germline gives CDR1 SGDLS, CDR2 YYNGEE. CDR3 DNA: TGTGCCAGCAGCCCTAGGGGCCAAGATAATTCACCCCTCCACTTT. It translates to CASSPRGQDNSPLHF.